Below, 13 T cell receptor beta chains from the same sample are listed, as sequenced in a study of CD4 T cells in relation to SARS-CoV-2 and coronaviruses. Their antigen targets remain unknown. Before the COVID-19 pandemic, during about 2011-2019, CD4+ T cells were taken from unexposed donors. CD4+ T cells were isolated from the cells after more than nine days of culture. Assay used: immunoSEQ multiplex PCR; TCRdb lists only in-frame clones, some missing. The table lists approximately 17,000 clones, roughly 87% of them singletons. Sample: CD4+ T cells from PBMCs, cultured in vitro. The source is a human donor in good health.

This clone was observed a few times. This rearrangement joins TRBV4-3 to TRBJ1-2; D gene uncertain. Between the trimmed V and J ends, which lost 1 base and 9 bases, there was a span of 18 bases. The CDR3 is made up of 15 amino acids. CDR1 LGHNA and CDR2 YSLEER come from the germline V gene. The CDR3 nucleotides are TGCGCCAGCAGCCAAGTACTCGTGTCTATCCCCAGCTACACCTTC. Its translation: CASSQVLVSIPSYTF.

This clone was detected once. The chain combines TRBV6-5 with TRBJ1-4, with D unclear. Per germline, CDR1 MNHEY and CDR2 SVGAGI. Trimming removed 5 bases from V and 7 bases from J, with 8 bases in between. The CDR3 runs 12 residues. The CDR3 sequence: CASSRRGEKLFF. The CDR3 DNA is TGTGCCAGCAGTCGCCGAGGTGAAAAACTGTTTTTT.

For the CDR3, the DNA is TGTGCCAGCTCAGAGGGACGCCACGGAGACGGCTACACCTTC. Its protein is CASSEGRHGDGYTF. This chain uses TRBV18 with TRBJ1-2; possible D gene TRBD1, 5 bases. This CDR3 is built from 14 residues. Trimming removed 5 bases from V and 8 bases from J, with 18 bases in between. Germline assignment: CDR1 KGHSH and CDR2 LQKENI.

The V gene is TRBV11-3, the J gene TRBJ2-7; the D gene is possibly TRBD1 (6 bases). Looked up from germline, CDR1 is SGHNT and CDR2 is YENEEA. The CDR3 has 12 amino acids. The V end was cut by 4 bases, the J end by 3 bases, with 7 bases between. Here the CDR3 DNA reads TGTGCCAGCAGCTCGGACAGCTACGAGCAGTACTTC. Translated, it gives CASSSDSYEQYF.

CDR3 protein: CASSPRQGGSGANVLTF. The CDR3 coding sequence is TGTGCCAGCAGCCCCCGGCAGGGAGGCTCTGGGGCCAACGTCCTGACTTTC. V gene TRBV11-2 combines with J gene TRBJ2-6, with D possibly matching TRBD2 (6 bases). V was trimmed by 5 bases and J by 0 bases, leaving 14 bases between them. Germline lookup yields CDR1 SGHAT and CDR2 FQNNGV. CDR3 size: 17 residues.

Only one count was recorded for this clone. The chain employs TRBV2 and TRBJ2-5, with TRBD2 matching 7 bases. V lost 6 bases to trimming and J lost 5 bases; unmatched junction nucleotides: 12. CDR3 size: 15 residues. Germline V gene sequence: CDR1 SNHLY, CDR2 FYNNEI. For the CDR3, the DNA is TGTGCCAGCAGCGCGGGGGAAGGAGGGTGGGAGACCCAGTACTTC. Translation: CASSAGEGGWETQYF.

The V and J genes are TRBV28 and TRBJ1-2; D gene ambiguous. The CDR3 consists of 12 residues. Germline V gene data show CDR1 as MDHEN and CDR2 as SYDVKM. Trimming took 7 bases from V and 3 from J, leaving 9 bases between them. The CDR3 is CASTRAYYGYTF. CDR3 DNA sequence: TGTGCCAGCACCCGGGCGTACTATGGCTACACCTTC.

This clone has a handful of counts. The gene calls are TRBV19 and TRBJ2-2; no clear D. CDR1 and CDR2 (germline): LNHDA, SQIVND (reference sequence). V dropped 2 bases and J dropped 7 bases, with 2 bases sitting between them. This CDR3 contains 11 residues. The CDR3 here is CASSIIGELFF. Written as DNA, the CDR3 is TGTGCCAGTAGTATAATCGGGGAGCTGTTTTTT.

The gene calls are TRBV6-5 and TRBJ1-5, with D possibly matching TRBD1 (6 bases). Trimming cost V 7 bases and J 1 base, with 14 bases left between them. Per the germline V gene, CDR1 is MNHEY and CDR2 is SVGAGI. The CDR3 totals 15 residues. The CDR3 reads CASIGQSFSNQPQHF. The CDR3 DNA is TGTGCCAGCATCGGACAGAGCTTCAGCAATCAGCCCCAGCATTTT.

This clone appeared a single time. The V and J genes are TRBV6-2 or TRBV6-3 and TRBJ2-1, with 12 bases lining up with TRBD2. Losses at the gene ends were 6 bases for V and 3 bases for J; bases not matched to a gene: 9. The germline gives CDR1 MNHEY, CDR2 SVGEGT. The length of the CDR3 is 17 residues. CDR3 residues: CASSPLAGGVGYNEQFF. The CDR3, as DNA: TGTGCCAGCAGCCCTCTAGCGGGGGGGGTTGGCTACAATGAGCAGTTCTTC.

This clone was recorded once. This chain links TRBV11-2 with TRBJ2-7; 7 bases line up with TRBD1. Trimming removed 3 bases from V and 3 bases from J; junction bases left unmatched: 5. Germline V gene lookup returns CDR1 SGHAT and CDR2 FQNNGV. This CDR3 is built from 14 residues. The CDR3 DNA follows: TGTGCCAGCAGCTTCGGGGACAGACACTACGAGCAGTACTTC. Protein sequence: CASSFGDRHYEQYF.

This chain links TRBV12-3 or TRBV12-4 with TRBJ2-2; D gene uncertain. V lost 1 base and J 6 bases, leaving 3 bases between the germline ends. The CDR3 runs 12 residues. This CDR3 reads CASSLEAGELFF. CDR3 nucleotides: TGTGCCAGCAGTTTAGAGGCCGGGGAGCTGTTTTTT.

The chain employs TRBV7-2 and TRBJ1-6, with D perhaps matching TRBD1 (6 bases). V lost 0 bases to trimming and J lost 6 bases, with 12 bases between them. In germline, CDR1 is SGHTA, CDR2 FQGNSA. The CDR3 sequence is 16 residues long. The CDR3: CASSLAGGVGNSPLHF. DNA of the CDR3: TGTGCCAGCAGCTTAGCAGGGGGAGTGGGTAATTCACCCCTCCACTTT.